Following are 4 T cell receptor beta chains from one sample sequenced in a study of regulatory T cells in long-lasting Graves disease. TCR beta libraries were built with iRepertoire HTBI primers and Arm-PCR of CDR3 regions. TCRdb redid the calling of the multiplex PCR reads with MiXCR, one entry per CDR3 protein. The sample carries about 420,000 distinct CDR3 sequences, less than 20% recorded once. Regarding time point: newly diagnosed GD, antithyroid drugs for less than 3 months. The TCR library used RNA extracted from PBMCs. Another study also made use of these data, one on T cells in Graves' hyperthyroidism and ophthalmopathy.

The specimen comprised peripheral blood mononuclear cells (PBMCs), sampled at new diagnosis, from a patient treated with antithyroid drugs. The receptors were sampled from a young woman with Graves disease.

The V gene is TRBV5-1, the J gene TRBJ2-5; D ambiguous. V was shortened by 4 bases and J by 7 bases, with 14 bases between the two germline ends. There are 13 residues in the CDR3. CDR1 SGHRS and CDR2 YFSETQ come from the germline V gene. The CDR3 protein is CASSPDPHGTQYF. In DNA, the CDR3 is TGCGCCAGCAGCCCGGACCCGCACGGGACCCAGTACTTC. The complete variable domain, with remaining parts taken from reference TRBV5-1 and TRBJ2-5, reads KAGVTQTPRYLIKTRGQQVTLSCSPISGHRSVSWYQQTPGQGLQFLFEYFSETQRNKGNFPGRFSGRQFSNSRSEMNVSTLELGDSALYLCASSPDPHGTQYFGPGTRLLVL.

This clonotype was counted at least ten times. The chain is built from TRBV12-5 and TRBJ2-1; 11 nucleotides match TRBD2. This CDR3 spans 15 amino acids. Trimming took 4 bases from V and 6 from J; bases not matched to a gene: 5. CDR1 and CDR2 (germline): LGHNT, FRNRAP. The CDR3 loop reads CASGSTSGSSNEQFF. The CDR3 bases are TGTGCTAGTGGTTCCACTAGCGGGAGCTCCAATGAGCAGTTCTTC.

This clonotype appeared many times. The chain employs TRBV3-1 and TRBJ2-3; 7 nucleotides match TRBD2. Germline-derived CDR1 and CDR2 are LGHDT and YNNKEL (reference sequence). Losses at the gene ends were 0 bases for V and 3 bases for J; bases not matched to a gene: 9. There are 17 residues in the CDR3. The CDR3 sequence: CASSQDPAGVTTDTQYF. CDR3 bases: TGTGCCAGCAGCCAAGATCCCGCGGGAGTTACGACAGATACGCAGTATTTT.

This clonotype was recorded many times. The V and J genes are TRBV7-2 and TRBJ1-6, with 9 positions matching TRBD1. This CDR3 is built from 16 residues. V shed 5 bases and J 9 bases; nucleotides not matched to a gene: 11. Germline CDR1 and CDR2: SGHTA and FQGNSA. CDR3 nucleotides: TGTGCCAGCAGCCCTCAGGGACAGGGAGTTTCTTCACCCCTCCACTTT. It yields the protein CASSPQGQGVSSPLHF.